This entry is about one T cell receptor (beta chain). The antigen it binds to is not known. No qualities accompany the bases; no much larger clone lies one base away. The data stem from a study of shared clonotypes between healthy human individuals (TCRdb year 2020). About the investigation overall: The cohort comprised a couple of women and a few men aged 18 to 49 years. To estimate repertoire size and how much clonotype sharing occurs between individuals, the study deeply sequenced the blood TCR repertoires of 4 to 6 healthy adults. Per donor, leukapheresis produced somewhere between about 0.9 and 9.5 billion PBMCs. To increase sequencing depth and limit assay-specific biases, different laboratories used diverse techniques to prepare libraries and sequence TCR repertoires. For each donor, CD4 naive and CD4 memory were each run on three plates, CD8 naive on two plates, and CD8 memory on one plate.

TCR CDR3 regions were amplified from genomic DNA by multiplex PCR using the deep immunoSEQ assay. Extracted genomic DNA from each cell subset was distributed evenly across all wells of several immunoSEQ 96-well plates, and each plate was treated as a replicate. For sorted subsets, 150 to 250 ng of genomic DNA, equivalent to 30,000 or so T cell genomes, went into each replicate PCR. Purified libraries were measured with a Qubit 3.0 fluorometer, size-checked on a Bioanalyzer 2100, and measured again with the KAPA Library Quantification kit. Each immunoSEQ 96-well plate was sequenced on its own single-read 150-cycle Illumina NextSeq 550 flow cell. From the authors' description of their analysis: Because the immunoSEQ output included only junctional sequences and no quality scores, the filtering could not be the same as the filtering used for full-length reads. To assign V/J genes and CDR3, sequences were annotated against IMGT germline references using PyIR, a Python wrapper for IgBLAST v1.9. Reads with weak V/J assignments (E-value above 1e-6), missing CDR3, stop codons, out-of-frame junctions, or ambiguous translated residues were removed. V3J clonotypes were defined as sequences sharing the same inferred V gene, J gene, and CDR3 amino acid sequence. The percentage overlap between two repertoires was calculated by dividing the number of shared unique clonotypes by the size of the smaller repertoire. RTK rarefaction, the Chao1 estimator, and Recon v2.1 estimates of unobserved clonotypes were used to assess repertoire richness. For all TCRbeta clonotypes obtained by the gDNA method from a few donors, generation probabilities were computed with OLGA. What TCRdb holds here is the immuneACCESS table cut down to in-frame rearrangements. Part of the clones is not present; checked against another copy, under half of the missing clones reflect an unresolved V gene, and the others are unexplained. V and J calls plus clone size are reproduced from that table; the DNA served to infer D and trimming. This sample has around 600,000 clones in its table, and about 95% of those were observed once. The ten largest make up about 0.11% of the sample.

CD8 naive samples were obtained by positive selection for CCR7 among CD45RO-negative cells, yielding a CD45RA+CCR7+ population from which TemRA cells were excluded. The donors were healthy, HIV-negative adults who had no recently reported acute infections or vaccinations. Only Caucasian adults living in Nashville, Tennessee, USA were represented among the donors. Blood was collected by leukapheresis, and PBMCs were isolated by Ficoll-Histopaque density gradient centrifugation and then cryopreserved in liquid nitrogen vapor phase. Analytical flow cytometry was used to check the purity and quantity of each magnetically sorted T cell population. Each sorted fraction had its genomic DNA isolated and then quantified by UV absorbance on a Nanodrop 2000c. The research as a whole found: Rarefaction of sorted-subset datasets indicated incomplete sequencing despite the large sequencing depth. Pairwise subsampling indicated that sequencing depth was expected to affect the degree of clonotype sharing among donors. Because the study included only a small number of donors, the genetic and exposure-history diversity represented was limited. Across a handful of donors, approximately 4.9% of naive CD4, approximately 4% of naive CD8, 2.3% of memory CD4, and 0.4% of memory CD8 clonotypes were shared. Naive subsets generally had larger estimated clonotype richness than memory subsets did. Compared with non-shared clonotypes, the clonotypes found in all four sorted-subset donors had higher generation probabilities. Sampling was restricted to blood, and TCR repertoires in tissue are likely to differ from TCR repertoires in blood.

Sequenced sample: naive CD8+ T cells sorted from blood. The meaning of the sample's cell subset or site label: CD45RA+CCR7+. The sequence was obtained from a woman aged 25 to 39 in good health.

This receptor has the CDR3 CASSEEGRAGYEQYF. The nucleotides are TGTGCCAGCAGCGAGGAAGGCAGGGCTGGCTACGAGCAGTACTTC. Here the chain combines TRBV5-5 and TRBJ2-7, with TRBD1 tentatively as D gene (5 bases match). From cysteine to phenylalanine, the CDR3 is 15 amino acids long. The DNA shown is the 45-base CDR3, in frame from base 1. The germline V gene (reference sequence) yields SGHKS for CDR1 and YYEKEE for CDR2. The germline ends are 17 bases apart after V is trimmed by 4 bases and J by 3 bases.